The subject of this entry is one TCR beta chain. Its cognate antigen is unknown. TCRdb re-called the 5' RACE reads with MiXCR, one entry per CDR3 protein. The table lists hundreds of thousands of distinct CDR3 sequences, 21% of them singletons. The CDR3 is 13 residues long. The germline V and J ends were trimmed by 3 bases and 4 bases, with 9 bases remaining between them. Germline CDR1 SGHAT, CDR2 FQNNGV. These data come from a study of identical twins. General study points: Clonotypes of the beta chain that were abundant in cord blood carried fewer insertions (memory repertoires showed none).

These data also featured in a second study, about T cells expressing NK-cell markers. That work adds: HCMV seropositivity characterized seven of the eight sequenced donors, and seronegativity one.

The TCR was taken from a woman aged 18-35 years in good health. The specimen was PBMCs. The chain carries TRBV11-2 and TRBJ2-5; D not certain. The DNA of the CDR3 is TGTGCCAGCAGCTTGTCACAGTCAGAGACCCAGTACTTC. This gives the protein CASSLSQSETQYF.